These 18 T cell receptor beta chains originate from one sample sequenced in a study of CD8 T cells in ankylosing spondylitis. Findings of the study overall: Seemingly distinctive of ankylosing spondylitis blood was a TCR beta motif formed by eight highly homologous variants.

These receptors have no identified antigens. TCRdb re-called the 5' RACE reads with MiXCR, one entry per CDR3 protein. The repertoire holds some 840,000 distinct CDR3 sequences, with approximately 12% as singletons. Sequenced sample: blood, either unsorted or a sorted T cell fraction (not recorded which). Every receptor here comes from a male donor with ankylosing spondylitis.

This chain links TRBV11-2 with TRBJ2-7; 10 bases align to TRBD1. V was clipped by 5 bases and J by 2 bases; unmatched bases: 9. Germline assignment: CDR1 SGHAT and CDR2 FQNNGV. The CDR3 sequence is 16 residues long. CDR3 sequence: CASSPRQGAQPYEQYF. CDR3 DNA sequence: TGTGCCAGCAGCCCTAGACAGGGGGCGCAACCCTACGAGCAGTACTTC.

The chain employs TRBV7-3 and TRBJ2-2; 9 bases map to TRBD1. The CDR3 covers 16 residues. V lost 5 bases and J lost 3; bases outside the gene matches: 7. Germline CDR1 SGHTA, CDR2 FQGTGA. CDR3 sequence reads: CASSDTGTGYTGELFF. In DNA form, the CDR3 reads TGTGCCAGCAGCGACACCGGGACAGGGTACACCGGGGAGCTGTTTTTT.

The gene calls are TRBV20-1 and TRBJ2-7, with 9 bases matching TRBD1. J gave up 9 bases and V 0 bases, and 6 bases lay outside the gene matches. The germline V gene encodes CDR1 DFQATT and CDR2 SNEGSKA (reference sequence). The CDR3 consists of 13 residues. CDR3: CSARDGDRVGQYF. The CDR3 DNA follows: TGCAGTGCTAGAGATGGGGACAGGGTCGGGCAGTACTTC.

The table lists this clonotype with many counts. This chain links TRBV7-2 with TRBJ1-1; TRBD1 matches at 7 bases. V was clipped by 6 bases and J by 0 bases; unmatched bases: 7. In germline, CDR1 is SGHTA, CDR2 FQGNSA. The CDR3 runs to 15 residues. CDR3 DNA sequence: TGTGCCAGCAGTAAGACAGGGATACTGAACACTGAAGCTTTCTTT. This codes for CASSKTGILNTEAFF.

This clonotype was found a few times. CDR3 nucleotides: TGTGCCAGCAGTCACCTCAGACAGGGTAGATACGAGCAGTACTTC. Amino acid sequence: CASSHLRQGRYEQYF. The chain carries TRBV7-9 and TRBJ2-7, with 7 bases aligning to TRBD1. Trimming took 6 bases from V and 4 from J; bases not matched to a gene: 12. CDR1 is SEHNR, CDR2 FQNEAQ, per germline (reference sequence). The CDR3 runs to 15 residues. The complete variable domain, with remaining parts taken from reference TRBV7-9 and TRBJ2-7, reads DTGVSQNPRHKITKRGQNVTFRCDPISEHNRLYWYRQTLGQGPEFLTYFQNEAQLEKSRLLSDRFSAERPKGSFSTLEIQRTEQGDSAMYLCASSHLRQGRYEQYFGPGTRLTVT.

This clonotype came up many times. The chain links TRBV7-6 to TRBJ2-2, with a weak D call TRBD1 (5 bases). Looked up from germline, CDR1 is SGHVS and CDR2 is FNYEAQ. Trimming took 3 bases from V and 3 from J, leaving 8 bases between them. There are 14 residues in the CDR3. CDR3 residues: CASSLARDTGELFF. DNA of the CDR3: TGTGCCAGCAGCTTGGCCAGGGACACCGGGGAGCTGTTTTTT. The full variable domain, completed using reference TRBV7-6 and TRBJ2-2, is GAGVSQSPRYKVTKRGQDVALRCDPISGHVSLYWYRQALGQGPEFLTYFNYEAQQDKSGLPNDRFSAERPEGSISTLTIQRTEQRDSAMYRCASSLARDTGELFFGEGSRLTVL.

This clonotype has a handful of counts. V is TRBV20-1 and J is TRBJ2-7; 7 bases are a match to TRBD1. Germline V gene lookup returns CDR1 DFQATT and CDR2 SNEGSKA (reference sequence). This CDR3 is 15 amino acids long. The trim removed 1 base at V and 5 bases at J, leaving 11 bases unmatched. The CDR3 loop reads CSARAVDRAGDEQYF. CDR3 DNA: TGCAGTGCTAGAGCAGTAGACAGGGCAGGAGACGAGCAGTACTTC.

This clonotype showed up just a few times. The V gene is TRBV20-1, the J gene TRBJ2-7, with 13 nucleotides matching TRBD2. The CDR3 is 16 residues long. CDR1 and CDR2 from the germline V gene are DFQATT and SNEGSKA (reference sequence). The V and J ends lost 5 bases and 7 bases, in that order; junction bases with no gene match: 14. The CDR3 DNA follows: TGCAGTGCTCACACACCGAGGGGACTAGCGGGAATTGAGCAGTACTTC. Its translation: CSAHTPRGLAGIEQYF.

The V gene is TRBV20-1, the J gene TRBJ2-1; TRBD2 matches 8 bases. J gave up 7 bases and V 6 bases, and 11 bases lay outside the gene matches. The germline V gene has CDR1 DFQATT and CDR2 SNEGSKA (reference sequence). This CDR3 has 14 residues. This CDR3 is CSAPGTRVVNEQFF. As DNA, the CDR3 is TGCAGTGCGCCCGGGACTAGGGTAGTTAATGAGCAGTTCTTC.

The chain joins TRBV15 to TRBJ2-1; 8 bases map to TRBD2. Germline V CDR1 and CDR2: LNHNV, YYDKDF (reference sequence). This CDR3 is built from 16 residues. V lost 5 bases and J lost 8; bases outside the gene matches: 14. The CDR3 region has the DNA TGTGCCACCAGCCCTCGTGGGGGACTAGAGGTCGATGAGCAGTTCTTC. Amino acids: CATSPRGGLEVDEQFF.

Ten or more counts support this clonotype. V usage is TRBV7-2 and J usage is TRBJ2-3, with no clear D. Germline V lookup: CDR1 SGHTA, CDR2 FQGNSA. V was trimmed by 3 bases and J by 6 bases, leaving 7 bases between them. This CDR3 contains 12 residues. This CDR3 reads CASSFGRDTQYF. CDR3 nucleotides: TGTGCCAGCAGCTTCGGGCGGGATACGCAGTATTTT.

This clonotype was detected ten times or more. The rearrangement links TRBV6-5 to TRBJ2-3; 12 nucleotides line up with TRBD2. The CDR3 is 15 amino acids. CDR1 and CDR2 from the germline V gene are MNHEY and SVGAGI. J gave up 0 bases and V 7 bases, and 2 bases lay outside the gene matches. The CDR3 DNA sequence: TGTGCCAGCACCGGGACTAGCGGGAGCACAGATACGCAGTATTTT. Translating it yields CASTGTSGSTDTQYF.

This rearrangement joins TRBV12-3 or TRBV12-4 to TRBJ1-1, with TRBD1 matching 7 bases. Germline trimming cut 5 bases from V and 6 bases from J; bases unmatched to any gene: 9. The CDR3 runs 14 residues. CDR3: CASSTGDSWAEAFF. In nucleotides, the CDR3 is TGTGCCAGCAGTACAGGGGACAGTTGGGCTGAAGCTTTCTTT.

This clonotype occurred a few times. The rearrangement joins TRBV7-9 to TRBJ1-2; D unresolved. The CDR3 extends over 15 amino acids. Germline assignment: CDR1 SEHNR and CDR2 FQNEAQ (reference sequence). Trimming removed 5 bases from V and 3 bases from J, with 16 bases in between. The CDR3 nucleotides read TGTGCCAGCAGCCATGCCACTGATCCTCACTATGGCTACACCTTC. Translation gives CASSHATDPHYGYTF.

The V gene is TRBV20-1, the J gene TRBJ1-6; D uncertain. The V gene lost 2 bases and the J gene lost 6 bases, with 5 bases spanning the gap. The CDR3 is 12 amino acids. The V gene's germline CDR1 is DFQATT and CDR2 SNEGSKA (reference sequence). The CDR3 DNA sequence: TGCAGTGCTAGACAGCCTAATTCACCCCTCCACTTT. This encodes CSARQPNSPLHF.

This clonotype was counted ten times or more. CDR3: CSASGGVLQAFF. The CDR3 DNA reads TGCAGTGCTAGTGGGGGCGTATTACAAGCTTTCTTT. This sequence joins TRBV20-1 and TRBJ1-1, with D perhaps matching TRBD1 (6 bases). V was cut by 3 bases and J by 9 bases, with 14 bases left in between. This CDR3 region has 12 residues. The germline gives CDR1 DFQATT, CDR2 SNEGSKA (reference sequence).

The chain couples TRBV20-1 to TRBJ2-3; 15 bases fit TRBD2. The V gene end was trimmed by 5 bases and the J gene end by 4 bases; junction bases not matched to a gene: 7. This CDR3 has 16 amino acids. CDR1 is DFQATT, CDR2 SNEGSKA, per germline (reference sequence). CDR3 in amino acids: CSASRTSGGVADTQYF. The DNA of the CDR3 is TGCAGTGCTTCCCGGACTAGCGGGGGGGTGGCAGATACGCAGTATTTT.

There are many counts of this clonotype. This sequence joins TRBV11-1 and TRBJ2-5; the match to TRBD2 covers 7 bases. The CDR3 has 13 amino acids. CDR1 is SGHAT and CDR2 is FQDESV in the germline V gene (reference sequence). The V segment lost 5 bases and the J segment 3 bases; nucleotides outside the gene matches: 3. The CDR3, as DNA: TGTGCCAGCAGCCCGAGCGGGGAAGAGACCCAGTACTTC. Translation gives CASSPSGEETQYF.